The source of this TCR beta chain is a study of a mutant IDH1 vaccine in newly diagnosed glioma. About the study: It was radiotherapy, temozolomide, or both that patients received previously, with most receiving both.

Documented time point: week 47, end of study. One vaccine dose held 300 ug of mutant IDH1 20-mer peptide and came with topical imiquimod. The data were produced by immunoSEQ multiplex PCR, yet TCRdb's version contains in-frame clones alone and is incomplete. The sample shows about 56,000 clones, approximately 71% of them seen only once. Turning to this clone: Its target is not known.

The sequence came from a man in his forties or fifties with glioma. The source material was PBMCs, sampled from a glioma patient whose treatment included an IDH1 peptide vaccine.

CDR3 in amino acids: CASSQDLVSGVPTGELFF. The CDR3 DNA is TGCGCCAGCAGCCAAGATCTTGTCAGCGGGGTCCCCACCGGGGAGCTGTTTTTT. The rearrangement uses TRBV4-3 and TRBJ2-2, with 7 bases aligning to TRBD2. Germline trimming cut 0 bases from V and 4 bases from J; bases unmatched to any gene: 11. This CDR3 region has 18 residues. Per germline, CDR1 LGHNA and CDR2 YSLEER.